The entry below describes one T cell receptor beta chain. Its cognate antigen is unknown. These data come from a study of neurological immune-mediated disorders. The CDR3 runs to 14 residues. Germline V CDR1 and CDR2: SGHVS, FQNEAQ. With 1 base removed from V and 7 bases from J, the gap between germline ends came to 13 bases. General study points: Across subjects, no CDR3 amino acid sequence appeared in expanded clones of more than one subject, a finding that suggested private repertoires in all groups. In HTLV-1-associated myelopathy, TCR clonal expansion was greatest, and in multiple sclerosis it was least, below healthy controls.

The cDNA was synthesized by means of template-switch 5'RACE, which was carried out with 10-nucleotide random UMIs. TCRdb fed the 5' RACE reads into MiXCR, producing one record per CDR3 protein. The sample holds 45,000 to 50,000 distinct CDR3 sequences, about 26% seen once. The chain recombines TRBV7-8 with TRBJ1-2; D not resolved. This sequence originates from a woman aged 70-85 years in good health. Material: PBMCs. CDR3 DNA sequence: TGTGCCAGCAGCTTAGACGAGGCCTCAGGTGGCTACACCTTC. Translation: CASSLDEASGGYTF.